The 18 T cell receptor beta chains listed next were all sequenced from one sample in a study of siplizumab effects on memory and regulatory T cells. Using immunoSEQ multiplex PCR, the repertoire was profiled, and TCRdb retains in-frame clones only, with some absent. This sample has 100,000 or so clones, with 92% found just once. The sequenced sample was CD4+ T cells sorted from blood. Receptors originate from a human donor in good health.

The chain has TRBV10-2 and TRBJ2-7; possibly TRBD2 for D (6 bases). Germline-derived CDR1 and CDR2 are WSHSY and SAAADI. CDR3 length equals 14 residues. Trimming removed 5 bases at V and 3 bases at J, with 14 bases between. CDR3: CASSNSGVGYEQYF. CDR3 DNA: TGCGCCAGCAGTAATTCGGGGGTCGGCTACGAGCAGTACTTC.

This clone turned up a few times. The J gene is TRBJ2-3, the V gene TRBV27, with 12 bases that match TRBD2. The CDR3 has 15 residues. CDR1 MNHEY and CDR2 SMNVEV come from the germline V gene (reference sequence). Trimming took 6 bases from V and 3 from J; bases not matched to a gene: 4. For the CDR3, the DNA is TGTGCCAGCAGGCGAGGGACTAGCGGGACAGATACGCAGTATTTT. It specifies CASRRGTSGTDTQYF.

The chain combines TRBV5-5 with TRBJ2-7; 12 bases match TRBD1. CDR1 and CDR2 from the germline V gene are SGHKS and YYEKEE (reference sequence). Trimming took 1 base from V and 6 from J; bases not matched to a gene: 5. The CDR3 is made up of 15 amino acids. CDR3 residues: CASSLTGTGGSEQYF. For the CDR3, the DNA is TGTGCCAGCAGCTTGACCGGGACAGGGGGCTCCGAGCAGTACTTC.

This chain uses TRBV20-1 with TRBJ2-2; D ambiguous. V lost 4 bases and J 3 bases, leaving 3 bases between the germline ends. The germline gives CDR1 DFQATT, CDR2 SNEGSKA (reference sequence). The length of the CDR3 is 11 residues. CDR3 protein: CSAKDTGELFF. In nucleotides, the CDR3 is TGCAGTGCTAAGGACACCGGGGAGCTGTTTTTT.

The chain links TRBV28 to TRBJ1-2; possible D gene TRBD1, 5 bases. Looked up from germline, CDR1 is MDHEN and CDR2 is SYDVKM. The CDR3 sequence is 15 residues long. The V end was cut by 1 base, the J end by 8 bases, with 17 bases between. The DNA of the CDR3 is TGTGCCAGCAGTTTATCGTCGGGACCAGCCGGGGGCTACACCTTC. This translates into CASSLSSGPAGGYTF.

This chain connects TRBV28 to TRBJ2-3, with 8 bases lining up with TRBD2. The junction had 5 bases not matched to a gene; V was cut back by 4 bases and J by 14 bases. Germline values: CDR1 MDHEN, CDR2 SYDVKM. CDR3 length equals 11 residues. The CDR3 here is CASSSTGTRYF. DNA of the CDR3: TGTGCCAGCAGTTCTACCGGGACTAGGTATTTT. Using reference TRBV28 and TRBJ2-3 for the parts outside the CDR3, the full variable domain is DVKVTQSSRYLVKRTGEKVFLECVQDMDHENMFWYRQDPGLGLRLIYFSYDVKMKEKGDIPEGYSVSREKKERFSLILESASTNQTSMYLCASSSTGTRYFGPGTRLTVL.

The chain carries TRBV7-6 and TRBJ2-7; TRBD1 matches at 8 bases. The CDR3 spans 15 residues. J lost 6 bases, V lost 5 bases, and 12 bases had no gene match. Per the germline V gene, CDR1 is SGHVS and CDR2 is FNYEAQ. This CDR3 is CASSAYTGTGSEQYF. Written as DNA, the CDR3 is TGTGCCAGCAGCGCGTACACCGGGACAGGTTCCGAGCAGTACTTC.

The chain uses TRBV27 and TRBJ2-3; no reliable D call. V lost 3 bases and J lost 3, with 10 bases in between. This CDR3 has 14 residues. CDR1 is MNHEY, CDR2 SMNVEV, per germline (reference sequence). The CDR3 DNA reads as TGTGCCAGCAGTTTTCTCGCGGTAACAGATACGCAGTATTTT. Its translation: CASSFLAVTDTQYF.

The CDR3 DNA is TGCGCCAGCAGCTATTACCGGGACAGTAATAATGGCTACACCTTC. It yields the protein CASSYYRDSNNGYTF. This sequence joins TRBV5-1 and TRBJ1-2; the match to TRBD1 covers 7 bases. Germline loops: CDR1 SGHRS, CDR2 YFSETQ. The CDR3 consists of 15 residues. Germline trimming cut 3 bases from V and 6 bases from J; bases unmatched to any gene: 11.

CDR3 protein: CASSKLFRGRDGTGELFF. CDR3 sequence (DNA): TGTGCCAGCAGCAAATTATTCAGGGGGCGGGATGGGACCGGGGAGCTGTTTTTT. The V call is TRBV5-4, the J call TRBJ2-2; the match to TRBD1 covers 8 bases. With 4 bases clipped from V and 5 bases from J, the junction kept 16 bases outside the gene matches. Germline lookup yields CDR1 SGHNT and CDR2 YYREEE (reference sequence). This CDR3 has 18 amino acids.

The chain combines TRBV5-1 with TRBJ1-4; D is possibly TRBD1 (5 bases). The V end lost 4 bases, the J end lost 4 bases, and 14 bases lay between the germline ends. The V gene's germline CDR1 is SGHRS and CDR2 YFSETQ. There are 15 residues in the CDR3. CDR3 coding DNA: TGCGCCAGCAGCCCCGGGACGCCAAGTAATGAAAAACTGTTTTTT. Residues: CASSPGTPSNEKLFF. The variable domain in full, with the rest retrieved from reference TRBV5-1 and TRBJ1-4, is KAGVTQTPRYLIKTRGQQVTLSCSPISGHRSVSWYQQTPGQGLQFLFEYFSETQRNKGNFPGRFSGRQFSNSRSEMNVSTLELGDSALYLCASSPGTPSNEKLFFGSGTQLSVL.

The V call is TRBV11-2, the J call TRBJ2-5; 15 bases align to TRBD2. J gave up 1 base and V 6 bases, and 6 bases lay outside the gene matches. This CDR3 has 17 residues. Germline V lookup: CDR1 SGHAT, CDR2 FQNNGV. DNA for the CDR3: TGTGCCAGCAGACATGGACTAGCGGGAGGGCCCCAAGAGACCCAGTACTTC. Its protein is CASRHGLAGGPQETQYF.

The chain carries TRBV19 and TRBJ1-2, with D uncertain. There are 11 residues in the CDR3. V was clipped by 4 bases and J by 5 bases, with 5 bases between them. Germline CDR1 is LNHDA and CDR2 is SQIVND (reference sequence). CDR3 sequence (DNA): TGTGCCAGTAGTAAAAATTATGGCTACACCTTC. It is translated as CASSKNYGYTF.

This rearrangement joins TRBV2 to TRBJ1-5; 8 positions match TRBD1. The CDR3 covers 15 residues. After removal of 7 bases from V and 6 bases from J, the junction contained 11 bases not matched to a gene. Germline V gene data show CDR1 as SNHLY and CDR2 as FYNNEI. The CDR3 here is CASTKDRERGQPQHF. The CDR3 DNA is TGTGCCAGCACCAAGGACAGGGAAAGAGGTCAGCCCCAGCATTTT.

For the CDR3, the DNA is TGTGCCAGCAGTGAAGCGGGGGGCTCCTACAATGAGCAGTTCTTC. Translation gives CASSEAGGSYNEQFF. V gene TRBV6-1 combines with J gene TRBJ2-1; D may be TRBD2 (6 bases). The CDR3 is 15 residues long. Germline CDR1 reads MNHNS; CDR2 reads SASEGT. V dropped 0 bases and J dropped 0 bases, with 6 bases sitting between them.

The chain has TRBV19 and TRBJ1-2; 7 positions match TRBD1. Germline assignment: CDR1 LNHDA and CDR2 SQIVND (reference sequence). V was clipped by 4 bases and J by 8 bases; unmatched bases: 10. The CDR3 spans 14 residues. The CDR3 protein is CASSTGGQSHGYTF. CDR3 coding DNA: TGTGCCAGTAGTACCGGGGGACAGTCCCACGGCTACACCTTC.

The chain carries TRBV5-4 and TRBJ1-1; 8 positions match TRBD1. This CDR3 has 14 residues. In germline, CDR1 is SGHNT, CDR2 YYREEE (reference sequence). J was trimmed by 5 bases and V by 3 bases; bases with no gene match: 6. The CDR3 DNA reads TGTGCCAGCAGCTCACAGGGGGTTGAGACTGAAGCTTTCTTT. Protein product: CASSSQGVETEAFF.

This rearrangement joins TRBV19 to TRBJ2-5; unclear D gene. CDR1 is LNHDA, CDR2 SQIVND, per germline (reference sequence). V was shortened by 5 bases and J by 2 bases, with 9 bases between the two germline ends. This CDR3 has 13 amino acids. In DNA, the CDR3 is TGTGCCAGTAGTGGGTCCATACAAGAGACCCAGTACTTC. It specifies CASSGSIQETQYF.